A single TCR beta chain is shown here with its context. Its specificity is unknown. In the PCR, 60 Vbeta and 13 Jbeta primers were used. Profiling relied on immunoSEQ multiplex PCR, and the TCRdb table lists in-frame clones only, not all of them. This repertoire shows roughly 180,000 clones, around 78% found once; its top ten account for around 14%. The data originate from a study of cytomegalovirus exposure and HLA in healthy donors. Study-level points and caveats: Clonal expansion was found to be greater in HLA-associated TCR beta chains than in equally common others in a later analysis.

CDR1 ENHRY and CDR2 SYGVKD come from the germline V gene. The CDR3 spans 15 residues. The V segment lost 4 bases and the J segment 4 bases; nucleotides outside the gene matches: 6. This TCR was recovered from a woman aged 45-65 years in good health and CMV-seropositive. The sample consisted of PBMCs. This sequence joins TRBV10-3 and TRBJ1-3; TRBD1 agrees at 8 bases. CDR3 residues: CAISAQGDGGNTIYF. CDR3 bases: TGTGCCATCAGTGCACAGGGGGATGGAGGAAACACCATATATTTT.